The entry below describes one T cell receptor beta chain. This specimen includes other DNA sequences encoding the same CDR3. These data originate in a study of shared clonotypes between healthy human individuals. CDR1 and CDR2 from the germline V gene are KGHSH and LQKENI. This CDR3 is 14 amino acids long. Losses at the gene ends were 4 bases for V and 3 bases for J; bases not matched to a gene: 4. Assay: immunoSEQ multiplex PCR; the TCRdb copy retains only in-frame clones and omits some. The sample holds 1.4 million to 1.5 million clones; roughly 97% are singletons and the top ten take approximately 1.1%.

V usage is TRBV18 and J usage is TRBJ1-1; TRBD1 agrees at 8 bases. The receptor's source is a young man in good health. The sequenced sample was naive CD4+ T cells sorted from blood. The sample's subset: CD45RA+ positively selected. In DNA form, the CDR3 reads TGTGCCAGCTCACGGACAGGGAGAGACACTGAAGCTTTCTTT. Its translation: CASSRTGRDTEAFF.